The 27 T cell receptor beta chains reported below all come from one sample, sequenced in a study of cytomegalovirus exposure and HLA in healthy donors. The PCR contained 60 Vbeta and 13 Jbeta primers. Profiling relied on immunoSEQ multiplex PCR, and the TCRdb table lists in-frame clones only, not all of them. This table has some 100,000 clones, 60% to 80% appearing once. Sequenced sample: PBMCs. These receptor sequences come from a woman aged 45-65 years in good health and CMV-seropositive.

This sequence joins TRBV2 and TRBJ1-5, with 9 bases matching TRBD1. CDR1 SNHLY and CDR2 FYNNEI come from the germline V gene. The CDR3 is 15 amino acids. Losses at the gene ends were 6 bases for V and 7 bases for J; bases not matched to a gene: 10. The CDR3 reads CASSPRTGALQPQHF. The CDR3 region has the DNA TGTGCCAGCAGCCCGCGGACAGGGGCCCTCCAGCCCCAGCATTTT.

The gene calls are TRBV28 and TRBJ2-5, with 7 bases lining up with TRBD1. This CDR3 is built from 16 residues. With V trimmed by 2 bases and J by 3 bases, 9 bases remained unmatched. Germline lookup yields CDR1 MDHEN and CDR2 SYDVKM. The CDR3 DNA sequence: TGTGCCAGCAGTTTACTAGGCAGGGGGAGCGAAGAGACCCAGTACTTC. Protein product: CASSLLGRGSEETQYF.

This clone has only a few counts. The chain is built from TRBV5-4 and TRBJ1-2; D may be TRBD1 (6 bases). The CDR3 is 15 residues long. Germline V gene sequence: CDR1 SGHNT, CDR2 YYREEE (reference sequence). The V and J ends lost 5 bases and 0 bases respectively, with 14 bases between them. The CDR3 reads CASRQTGTTNYGYTF. The DNA of the CDR3 is TGTGCCAGCAGACAAACCGGGACAACTAACTATGGCTACACCTTC.

The chain is built from TRBV28 and TRBJ2-7, with TRBD2 identical over 12 bases. Germline CDR1 and CDR2: MDHEN and SYDVKM. This CDR3 has 15 amino acids. V was pared by 3 bases and J by 7 bases, with 7 bases of the junction left unmatched. This CDR3 reads CASSFRLAGAEEQYF. CDR3 coding DNA: TGTGCCAGCAGTTTCAGACTAGCGGGGGCGGAGGAGCAGTACTTC.

This clone was detected a few times. This sequence joins TRBV9 and TRBJ2-2; 7 bases fit TRBD1. J lost 1 base, V lost 5 bases, and 2 bases had no gene match. The CDR3 is 14 residues long. Germline assignment: CDR1 SGDLS and CDR2 YYNGEE. CDR3: CASRRQGNTGELFF. DNA of the CDR3: TGTGCCAGCAGGAGACAGGGGAACACCGGGGAGCTGTTTTTT.

The chain couples TRBV7-2 to TRBJ2-1, with D possibly being TRBD1 (5 bases). From germline, CDR1 is SGHTA and CDR2 FQGNSA. The germline V and J ends were trimmed by 7 bases and 7 bases, with 17 bases remaining between them. CDR3 length equals 14 residues. The CDR3 spells CASTQRGSSNEQFF. CDR3 sequence (DNA): TGTGCCAGCACCCAAAGGGGATCTTCTAATGAGCAGTTCTTC.

The chain employs TRBV28 and TRBJ2-3, with 10 positions matching TRBD2. The CDR3 contains 14 residues. CDR1 and CDR2 from the germline V gene are MDHEN and SYDVKM. The junction had 6 bases not matched to a gene; V was cut back by 6 bases and J by 6 bases. CDR3 sequence (DNA): TGTGCCAGCAGACTTAGCGGGGGGAGGGATACGCAGTATTTT. It yields the protein CASRLSGGRDTQYF.

V usage is TRBV7-3 and J usage is TRBJ2-2, with 12 positions matching TRBD2. Germline V gene data show CDR1 as SGHTA and CDR2 as FQGTGA. V trimming: 5 bases; J trimming: 0 bases; junction bases outside the gene matches: 1. The CDR3 extends over 16 amino acids. CDR3 nucleotide sequence: TGTGCCAGCAGCCGGACTAGCGGGACGAACACCGGGGAGCTGTTTTTT. It is translated as CASSRTSGTNTGELFF.

This chain joins TRBV10-3 and TRBJ1-1; 7 bases fit TRBD1. The J segment lost 0 bases and the V segment lost 6 bases, leaving 7 bases of the junction unmatched. The CDR3 contains 15 residues. Germline V gives CDR1 ENHRY, CDR2 SYGVKD. CDR3 residues: CAIRDYRGLNTEAFF. CDR3 sequence (DNA): TGTGCCATCAGAGACTACAGGGGCCTGAACACTGAAGCTTTCTTT.

This rearrangement joins TRBV19 to TRBJ2-1; D may be TRBD2 (7 bases). The germline CDR1 and CDR2 sequences are LNHDA and SQIVND (reference sequence). The CDR3 extends over 14 amino acids. The germline V and J ends were trimmed by 10 bases and 6 bases, with 19 bases remaining between them. CDR3 nucleotides: TGTGCCACCGAGGGGGTAGCGGGCGTCAATGAGCAGTTCTTC. This codes for CATEGVAGVNEQFF.

The chain combines TRBV5-1 with TRBJ2-7, with D tentatively TRBD1 (5 bases). From germline, CDR1 is SGHRS and CDR2 YFSETQ. Trimming removed 2 bases from V and 0 bases from J, with 9 bases in between. The CDR3 totals 14 residues. The CDR3 spells CASSLGQTSYEQYF. Written as DNA, the CDR3 is TGCGCCAGCAGCTTAGGACAAACCTCCTACGAGCAGTACTTC.

In this sample, this clone turned up a few times. The chain employs TRBV9 and TRBJ2-2; tentative D call: TRBD2 (6 bases). The V and J ends lost 0 bases and 7 bases respectively, with 10 bases between them. The germline V gene encodes CDR1 SGDLS and CDR2 YYNGEE. The CDR3 runs to 14 residues. CDR3: CASSVGLGGGELFF. CDR3 bases: TGTGCCAGCAGCGTAGGCCTCGGGGGCGGGGAGCTGTTTTTT.

This clone was counted between two and nine times. The chain is built from TRBV4-1 and TRBJ2-3; 9 bases fit TRBD2. Germline V lookup: CDR1 MGHRA, CDR2 YSYEKL. Trimming at V came to 2 bases and at J to 0 bases, leaving 3 bases not matched to a gene. The CDR3 totals 16 residues. CDR3 amino acids: CASSQPLAGSTDTQYF. In nucleotides, the CDR3 is TGCGCCAGCAGCCAACCCCTAGCGGGGAGCACAGATACGCAGTATTTT.

This clone is a singleton in its sample. This chain connects TRBV10-1 to TRBJ2-7; TRBD2 might be the D (5 bases). The CDR3 is made up of 15 amino acids. Germline V lookup: CDR1 WNHNN, CDR2 SYGVQD (reference sequence). Trimming stripped 0 bases from V and 0 bases from J, with 9 bases between. CDR3 residues: CASSESTGSSYEQYF. As DNA, the CDR3 is TGCGCCAGCAGTGAGTCGACGGGATCCTCCTACGAGCAGTACTTC.

The chain combines TRBV5-4 with TRBJ1-3; D may be TRBD1 (5 bases). This CDR3 is 14 amino acids long. Germline CDR1 is SGHNT and CDR2 is YYREEE (reference sequence). The ends were cut back, 1 base at V and 6 bases at J, with 11 bases in the middle. Here the CDR3 reads CASSLTGVENTIYF. CDR3 DNA: TGTGCCAGCAGCTTGACGGGGGTAGAAAACACCATATATTTT. The full variable domain, completed using reference TRBV5-4 and TRBJ1-3, is ETGVTQSPTHLIKTRGQQVTLRCSSQSGHNTVSWYQQALGQGPQFIFQYYREEENGRGNFPPRFSGLQFPNYSSELNVNALELDDSALYLCASSLTGVENTIYFGEGSWLTVV.

The chain has TRBV6-1 and TRBJ1-5; D gene ambiguous. V lost 6 bases and J lost 7, with 7 bases in between. Germline V gives CDR1 MNHNS, CDR2 SASEGT. The CDR3 is 11 residues long. The CDR3 sequence: CASSPGQPQHF. DNA for the CDR3: TGTGCCAGCAGCCCGGGACAGCCCCAGCATTTT.

This chain links TRBV5-4 with TRBJ2-2, with a tentative D call TRBD2 (5 bases). From germline, CDR1 is SGHNT and CDR2 YYREEE (reference sequence). There are 15 residues in the CDR3. V gave up 2 bases and J gave up 1 base, with 9 bases separating them. The CDR3 DNA sequence: TGTGCCAGCAGCTTCGAGCGGAGGAACACCGGGGAGCTGTTTTTT. Amino acid sequence: CASSFERRNTGELFF.

The chain is built from TRBV5-5 and TRBJ2-1; possible D gene TRBD1, 6 bases. The germline V gene has CDR1 SGHKS and CDR2 YYEKEE (reference sequence). V was cut by 5 bases and J by 9 bases, with 15 bases left in between. The CDR3 spans 13 residues. The CDR3 protein is CASRDPGDTEQFF. In DNA, the CDR3 is TGTGCCAGCAGAGACCCAGGGGATACTGAGCAGTTCTTC.

V usage is TRBV7-6 and J usage is TRBJ2-5, with a tentative D call TRBD1 (5 bases). The CDR3 has 15 residues. The germline V gene has CDR1 SGHVS and CDR2 FNYEAQ. Trimming took 2 bases from V and 3 from J, leaving 13 bases between them. The CDR3 loop reads CASSLLLKQEETQYF. The CDR3 DNA follows: TGTGCCAGCAGCTTACTGCTTAAACAGGAAGAGACCCAGTACTTC.

The J gene is TRBJ2-2, the V gene TRBV6-1; D may be TRBD2 (7 bases). V was clipped by 3 bases and J by 3 bases, with 14 bases between them. The V gene's germline CDR1 is MNHNS and CDR2 SASEGT. The CDR3 totals 16 residues. CDR3 sequence (DNA): TGTGCCAGCAGTGATGCGGGGGCTCGGGACACCGGGGAGCTGTTTTTT. Translating gives CASSDAGARDTGELFF.

The V gene is TRBV13, the J gene TRBJ2-7; 9 nucleotides align to TRBD2. The V gene end was trimmed by 5 bases and the J gene end by 2 bases; junction bases not matched to a gene: 22. Germline CDR1 is PRHDT and CDR2 is FYEKMQ (reference sequence). This CDR3 is built from 20 residues. CDR3 sequence (DNA): TGTGCCAGCAGCCCGCGTTATAATTCCCCTGTTCTAGCGGGAACCTACGAGCAGTACTTC. Protein: CASSPRYNSPVLAGTYEQYF.

Turning to this clone: The junction and the germline gene differ at one end; a read error may be behind it. The genes are TRBV20-1 and TRBJ1-3, with D tentatively TRBD1 (5 bases). The V gene's germline CDR1 is DFQATT and CDR2 SNEGSKA (reference sequence). The CDR3 is made up of 8 amino acids. CDR3 nucleotide sequence: TGCAGCTTTGGGGCAGAAGCCTTT. The encoded protein is CSFGAEAF.

The chain links TRBV18 to TRBJ1-6, with D possibly matching TRBD1 (5 bases). Deletions cut 3 bases from V and 7 bases from J, with 13 bases between. This CDR3 has 15 amino acids. CDR1 and CDR2 (germline): KGHSH, LQKENI. This chain's CDR3 is CASSPSGRANSPLHF. In DNA, the CDR3 is TGTGCCAGCTCACCTTCTGGCAGGGCCAATTCACCCCTCCACTTT.

This clone was detected only a few times. The chain recombines TRBV18 with TRBJ2-7; a possible D gene is TRBD1 (6 bases). Germline CDR1 reads KGHSH; CDR2 reads LQKENI. The V end was cut by 3 bases, the J end by 3 bases, with 12 bases between. The length of the CDR3 is 14 residues. The CDR3 here is CASSPLLDSYEQYF. CDR3 bases: TGTGCCAGCTCACCCCTACTGGACAGCTACGAGCAGTACTTC. Combining the CDR3 with reference TRBV18 and TRBJ2-7 gives the whole variable domain NAGVMQNPRHLVRRRGQEARLRCSPMKGHSHVYWYRQLPEEGLKFMVYLQKENIIDESGMPKERFSAEFPKEGPSILRIQQVVRGDSAAYFCASSPLLDSYEQYFGPGTRLTVT.

The rearrangement uses TRBV7-9 and TRBJ2-5, with TRBD2 matching over 11 bases. This CDR3 spans 15 amino acids. Trimming took 3 bases from V and 3 from J; bases not matched to a gene: 3. Germline lookup yields CDR1 SEHNR and CDR2 FQNEAQ (reference sequence). CDR3 coding DNA: TGTGCCAGCAGCTTGGGGACTAGCGGAAAAGAGACCCAGTACTTC. Translating it yields CASSLGTSGKETQYF.

This chain joins TRBV6-1 and TRBJ2-1, with 8 nucleotides matching TRBD2. Trimming cost V 7 bases and J 10 bases; bases outside gene matches: 6. This CDR3 is built from 12 residues. Germline assignment: CDR1 MNHNS and CDR2 SASEGT. This CDR3 is CASKLAALEQFF. The CDR3 DNA reads TGTGCCAGCAAACTAGCGGCCTTAGAGCAGTTCTTC.

The chain employs TRBV6-1 and TRBJ1-3; 7 bases align to TRBD1. After removal of 7 bases from V and 5 bases from J, the junction contained 8 bases not matched to a gene. Germline V CDR1 and CDR2: MNHNS, SASEGT. CDR3 length: 14 amino acids. In nucleotides, the CDR3 is TGTGCCAGCACAGACAGGGCAGCGCGAAACACCATATATTTT. Translating gives CASTDRAARNTIYF.